Listed below are T cell receptor beta chains from one sample, sequenced in a study of T cell changes during pregnancy in multiple sclerosis. TCRdb's copy holds only in-frame clones and misses some; the assay was immunoSEQ multiplex PCR. The repertoire holds about 80,000 clones, with 94% as singletons. Specimen: peripheral blood, collected in the third trimester of pregnancy. These receptors all come from a female donor with multiple sclerosis, enrolled in a pregnancy study. The CDR3 runs from the conserved cysteine through the conserved F or W. Fields, in order: V gene, J gene, clone size, D gene, CDR3 protein, CDR3 DNA. A D gene is named only where the DNA matches it firmly. A row's size may be missing; if present it is once, few, many or a size class.

TRBV5-4	TRBJ1-1	.	.	CASSYLNRSEAFF	TGTGCCAGCAGCTATTTGAACAGATCTGAAGCTTTCTTT
TRBV27	TRBJ2-7	.	.	CASSYGPRYEQYF	TGTGCCAGCAGTTATGGGCCCCGCTACGAGCAGTACTTC
TRBV10-3	TRBJ1-4	once	.	CAISESRGPTNEKLFF	TGTGCCATCAGTGAGTCTAGGGGCCCAACTAATGAAAAACTGTTTTTT
TRBV14	TRBJ2-7	.	.	CASSQGGGRYEQYF	TGTGCCAGCAGCCAAGGGGGGGGCCGCTACGAGCAGTACTTC
TRBV9	TRBJ1-3	.	.	CASSPIPGNTIYF	TGTGCCAGCAGCCCAATCCCCGGAAACACCATATATTTT
TRBV27	TRBJ1-1	.	.	CASSLLLGQGSDTEAFF	TGTGCCAGCAGTTTATTATTGGGGCAGGGCAGCGACACTGAAGCTTTCTTT
TRBV7-9	TRBJ2-7	.	.	CASSLELAALPYEQYF	TGTGCCAGCAGCTTAGAACTGGCAGCGCTCCCCTACGAGCAGTACTTC
TRBV27	TRBJ2-3	.	TRBD1	CASTPGTATTDTQYF	TGTGCCAGCACACCCGGGACAGCCACCACAGATACGCAGTATTTT
TRBV7-9	TRBJ1-4	.	TRBD1	CASSPSNRGPVEKLFF	TGTGCCAGCAGCCCCTCGAACAGGGGGCCGGTTGAAAAACTGTTTTTT
TRBV7-6	TRBJ2-1	.	TRBD2	CASSLVSGEGTDNEQFF	TGTGCCAGCAGCTTAGTGTCTGGGGAGGGGACCGACAATGAGCAGTTCTTC
TRBV7-2	TRBJ2-7	.	TRBD2	CASSLRSSGNYEQYF	TGTGCCAGCAGCTTACGGTCTAGCGGGAACTACGAGCAGTACTTC
TRBV6-4	TRBJ2-1	once	TRBD2	CASSEDGGAGEQFF	TGTGCCAGCAGTGAAGACGGGGGGGCTGGCGAGCAGTTCTTC
TRBV15	TRBJ1-6	.	.	CATSTSSSYNSPLHF	TGTGCCACCAGCACGAGTAGCTCCTATAATTCACCCCTCCACTTT
TRBV18	TRBJ1-2	.	.	CASSPTQADSYTF	TGTGCCAGCTCACCGACCCAGGCAGACAGCTACACCTTC
TRBV5-5	TRBJ1-1	.	TRBD1	CASSPRTGGMNTEAFF	TGTGCCAGCAGCCCAAGGACAGGGGGGATGAACACTGAAGCTTTCTTT
TRBV5-5	TRBJ2-1	.	TRBD1	CASGQGGNEQFF	TGTGCCAGTGGACAGGGCGGCAATGAGCAGTTCTTC
TRBV9	TRBJ1-1	.	.	CASSPQGTEAFF	TGTGCCAGCAGCCCCCAGGGTACTGAAGCTTTCTTT
TRBV18	TRBJ2-5	.	TRBD2	CASSPKGLAGVQETQYF	TGTGCCAGCTCACCAAAGGGGCTAGCGGGTGTCCAAGAGACCCAGTACTTC
TRBV6-5	TRBJ1-2	.	.	CASSSLSGYTF	TGTGCCAGCAGCTCCCTTTCCGGCTACACCTTC
TRBV7-3	TRBJ1-1	.	TRBD1	CASSLTGDTEAFF	TGTGCCAGCAGCTTGACAGGGGACACTGAAGCTTTCTTT
TRBV5-1	TRBJ2-5	.	TRBD1	CASSLGQGAGETQYF	TGCGCCAGCAGCTTGGGCCAGGGGGCCGGAGAGACCCAGTACTTC
TRBV6-5	TRBJ2-3	once	.	CASSLRGGEEDTQYF	TGTGCCAGCAGCTTACGAGGAGGGGAGGAAGATACGCAGTATTTT
TRBV5-4	TRBJ2-3	.	.	CASSPGLNGADTQYF	TGTGCCAGCAGCCCCGGACTAAATGGGGCAGATACGCAGTATTTT
TRBV5-4	TRBJ2-5	once	TRBD2	CASSRRLAGGQETQYF	TGTGCCAGCAGCAGGCGACTAGCGGGGGGGCAAGAGACCCAGTACTTC
TRBV5-4	TRBJ1-3	once	TRBD1	CASSLAPQGGNTIYF	TGTGCCAGCAGCTTGGCCCCACAGGGGGGAAACACCATATATTTT
TRBV19	TRBJ1-2	.	.	CASIGQGIGYTF	TGTGCCAGTATAGGGCAGGGGATCGGCTACACCTTC
TRBV13	TRBJ2-7	.	TRBD1	CASSLMRQGPHEQYF	TGTGCCAGCAGCTTAATGAGACAGGGGCCCCACGAGCAGTACTTC
TRBV19	TRBJ1-5	.	.	CASSQGYNQPQHF	TGTGCCAGTAGCCAGGGTTATAATCAGCCCCAGCATTTT
TRBV19	TRBJ2-3	.	TRBD2	CASSWSGGAADTQYF	TGTGCCAGTAGTTGGAGCGGGGGGGCCGCAGATACGCAGTATTTT
TRBV9	TRBJ2-7	.	.	CASSVLGTSYEQYF	TGTGCCAGCAGCGTCCTTGGCACCTCCTACGAGCAGTACTTC
TRBV7-9	TRBJ2-7	.	TRBD2	CASSQRGEGSYEQYF	TGTGCCAGCAGCCAAAGAGGGGAGGGGTCCTACGAGCAGTACTTC
TRBV6-4	TRBJ1-2	.	.	CASSEWGGLSFYGYTF	TGTGCCAGCAGTGAATGGGGGGGGCTAAGTTTCTATGGCTACACCTTC
TRBV5-6	TRBJ2-5	.	.	CASSLVGAGETQYF	TGTGCCAGCAGCTTGGTTGGGGCTGGAGAGACCCAGTACTTC
TRBV7-3	TRBJ2-3	.	.	CASSQINWDTQYF	TGTGCCAGCAGCCAAATCAACTGGGATACGCAGTATTTT
TRBV2	TRBJ2-1	once	TRBD2	CASSERGGGENEQFF	TGTGCCAGCAGTGAGCGGGGGGGCGGAGAGAATGAGCAGTTCTTC
TRBV7-8	TRBJ1-2	.	TRBD1	CASSGVGRTGGRRGGYTF	TGTGCCAGCAGCGGAGTGGGCCGGACAGGGGGCAGAAGGGGTGGCTACACCTTC
TRBV15	TRBJ1-1	.	.	CATSRVNTEAFF	TGTGCCACCAGCAGAGTAAACACTGAAGCTTTCTTT
TRBV5-1	TRBJ1-3	.	.	CASSRGQGNTIYF	TGCGCCAGCAGCAGAGGACAGGGAAACACCATATATTTT
TRBV7-6	TRBJ1-4	.	TRBD1	CASSFSLGGQGREKLFF	TGTGCCAGCAGCTTTAGCTTGGGAGGACAGGGCCGGGAAAAACTGTTTTTT
TRBV14	TRBJ2-1	.	.	CASSQDLTLGALYNEQFF	TGTGCCAGCAGCCAAGATTTAACCTTGGGGGCGCTCTACAATGAGCAGTTCTTC
TRBV18	TRBJ1-5	.	TRBD1	CASSGTGVNQPQHF	TGTGCCAGCTCCGGGACAGGGGTCAATCAGCCCCAGCATTTT
TRBV14	TRBJ1-1	.	.	CASSQAKAKHRGVPEAFF	TGTGCCAGCAGCCAAGCGAAGGCTAAGCATAGGGGCGTCCCTGAAGCTTTCTTT
TRBV2	TRBJ1-4	.	.	CASSEGGVGNEKLFF	TGTGCCAGCAGTGAAGGGGGGGTTGGTAATGAAAAACTGTTTTTT
TRBV19	TRBJ1-1	once	.	CASSIGGKPNTEAFF	TGTGCCAGTAGTATAGGAGGAAAACCGAACACTGAAGCTTTCTTT
TRBV7-9	TRBJ2-2	.	TRBD1	CASSLRDRGTGELFF	TGTGCCAGCAGCTTAAGGGACAGGGGCACCGGGGAGCTGTTTTTT
TRBV5-1	TRBJ1-4	.	TRBD1	CASSQGQVNEKLFF	TGCGCCAGCAGCCAAGGACAGGTGAATGAAAAACTGTTTTTT
TRBV5-8	TRBJ2-3	once	TRBD1	CASSFGRGRGDTQYF	TGTGCCAGCAGCTTCGGCAGGGGGCGAGGAGATACGCAGTATTTT
TRBV27	TRBJ2-7	.	TRBD1	CASSTGQGSEQYF	TGTGCCAGCAGTACGGGACAGGGATCGGAGCAGTACTTC
TRBV27	TRBJ1-2	.	.	CASSLGQGRSGYTF	TGTGCCAGCAGTTTGGGGCAGGGAAGGTCTGGCTACACCTTC
TRBV6-1	TRBJ2-7	.	TRBD1	CASSGGQGFYEQYF	TGTGCCAGCAGCGGGGGACAGGGTTTCTACGAGCAGTACTTC
TRBV27	TRBJ1-5	.	.	CASKFGTGNQPQHF	TGTGCCAGCAAGTTTGGCACAGGGAATCAGCCCCAGCATTTT
TRBV5-4	TRBJ1-1	.	.	CASRVGRTTEAFF	TGTGCCAGCAGGGTAGGGAGGACCACTGAAGCTTTCTTT
TRBV29-1	TRBJ2-5	.	TRBD1	CSVRTGTKQETQYF	TGCAGCGTCCGGACAGGCACGAAACAAGAGACCCAGTACTTC
TRBV7-6	TRBJ1-6	.	.	CASSLEQANSPLHF	TGTGCCAGCAGCTTAGAACAGGCTAATTCACCCCTCCACTTT